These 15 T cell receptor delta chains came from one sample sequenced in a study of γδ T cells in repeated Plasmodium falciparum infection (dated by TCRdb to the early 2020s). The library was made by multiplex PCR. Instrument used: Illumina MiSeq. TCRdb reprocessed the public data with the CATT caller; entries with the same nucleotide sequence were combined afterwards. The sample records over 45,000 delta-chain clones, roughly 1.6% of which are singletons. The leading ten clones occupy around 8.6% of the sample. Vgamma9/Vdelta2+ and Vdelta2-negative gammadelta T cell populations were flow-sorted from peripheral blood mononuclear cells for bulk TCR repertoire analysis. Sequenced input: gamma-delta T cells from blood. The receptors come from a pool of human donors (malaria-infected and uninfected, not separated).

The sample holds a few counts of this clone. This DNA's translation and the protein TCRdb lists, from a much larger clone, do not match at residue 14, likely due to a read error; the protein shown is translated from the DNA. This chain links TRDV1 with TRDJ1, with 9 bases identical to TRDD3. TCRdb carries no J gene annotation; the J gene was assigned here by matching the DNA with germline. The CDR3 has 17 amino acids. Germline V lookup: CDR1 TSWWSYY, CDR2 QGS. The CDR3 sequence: CALGDISGGFLTDELIF. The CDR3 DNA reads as TGTGCTCTTGGGGACATCTCTGGGGGATTCCTCACCGATGAACTCATCTTT.

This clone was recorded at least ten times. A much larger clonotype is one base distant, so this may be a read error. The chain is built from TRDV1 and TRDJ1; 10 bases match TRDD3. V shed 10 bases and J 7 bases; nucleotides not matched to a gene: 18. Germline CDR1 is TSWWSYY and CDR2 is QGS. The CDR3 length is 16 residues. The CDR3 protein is CAPVFGPLGDISKLIF. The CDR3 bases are TGTGCTCCTGTGTTCGGCCCCCTGGGGGATATCTCTAAACTCATCTTT.

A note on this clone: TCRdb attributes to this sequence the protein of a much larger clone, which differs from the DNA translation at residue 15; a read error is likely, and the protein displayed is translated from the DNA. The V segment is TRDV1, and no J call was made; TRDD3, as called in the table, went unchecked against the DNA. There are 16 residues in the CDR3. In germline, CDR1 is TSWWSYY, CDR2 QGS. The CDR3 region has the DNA TGTGCTCTTCTACGCTGGGGGATCCCGTACACCGATAAACTCACCTTT. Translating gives CALLRWGIPYTDKLTF.

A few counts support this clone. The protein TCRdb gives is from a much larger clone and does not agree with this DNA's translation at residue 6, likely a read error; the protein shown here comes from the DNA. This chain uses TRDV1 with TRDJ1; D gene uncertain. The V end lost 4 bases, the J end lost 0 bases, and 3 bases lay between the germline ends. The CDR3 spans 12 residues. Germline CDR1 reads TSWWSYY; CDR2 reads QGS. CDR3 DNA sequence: TGTGCTCTTGGGGGACACACCGATAAACTCATCTTT. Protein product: CALGGHTDKLIF.

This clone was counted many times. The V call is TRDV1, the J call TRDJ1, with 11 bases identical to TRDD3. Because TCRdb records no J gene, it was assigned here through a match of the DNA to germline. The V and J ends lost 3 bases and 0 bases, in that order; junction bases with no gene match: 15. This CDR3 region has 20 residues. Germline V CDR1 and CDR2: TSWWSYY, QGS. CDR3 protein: CALGDPISGGYPGYTDKLIF. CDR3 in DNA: TGTGCTCTTGGGGATCCTATCTCTGGGGGATACCCGGGGTACACCGATAAACTCATCTTT.

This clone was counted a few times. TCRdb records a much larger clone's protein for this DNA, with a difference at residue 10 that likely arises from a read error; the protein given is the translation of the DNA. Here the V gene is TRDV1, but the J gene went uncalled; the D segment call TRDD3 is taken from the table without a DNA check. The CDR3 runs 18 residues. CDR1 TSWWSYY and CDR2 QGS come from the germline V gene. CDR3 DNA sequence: TGTGCTCTTGGGGAGTACCCGGGGATACCCAATTACACCGATAAACCCATCTTT. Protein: CALGEYPGIPNYTDKPIF.

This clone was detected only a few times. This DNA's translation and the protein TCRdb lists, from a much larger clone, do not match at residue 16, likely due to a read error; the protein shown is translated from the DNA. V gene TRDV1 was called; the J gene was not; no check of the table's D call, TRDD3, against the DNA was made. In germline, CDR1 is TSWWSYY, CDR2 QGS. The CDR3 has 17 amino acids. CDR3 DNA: TGTGCTCTTGGGGGACCTAGCTTAGTGCCGTACACCGATAAACTCACCTTT. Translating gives CALGGPSLVPYTDKLTF.

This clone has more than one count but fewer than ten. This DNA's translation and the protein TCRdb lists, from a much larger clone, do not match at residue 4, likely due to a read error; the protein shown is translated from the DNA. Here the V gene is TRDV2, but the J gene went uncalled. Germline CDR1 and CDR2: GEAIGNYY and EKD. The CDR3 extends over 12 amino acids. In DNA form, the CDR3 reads TGTGCCTGTCAGACTGGGGCCCGTCGGGTCATCTTT. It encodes CACQTGARRVIF.

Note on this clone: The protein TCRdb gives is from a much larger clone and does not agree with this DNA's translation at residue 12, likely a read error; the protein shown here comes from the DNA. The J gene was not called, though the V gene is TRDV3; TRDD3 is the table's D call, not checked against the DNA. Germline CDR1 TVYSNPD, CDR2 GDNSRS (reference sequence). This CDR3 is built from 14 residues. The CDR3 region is CAFRQLGDTDKPIF. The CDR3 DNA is TGTGCCTTTCGACAACTGGGGGACACCGATAAACCCATCTTT.

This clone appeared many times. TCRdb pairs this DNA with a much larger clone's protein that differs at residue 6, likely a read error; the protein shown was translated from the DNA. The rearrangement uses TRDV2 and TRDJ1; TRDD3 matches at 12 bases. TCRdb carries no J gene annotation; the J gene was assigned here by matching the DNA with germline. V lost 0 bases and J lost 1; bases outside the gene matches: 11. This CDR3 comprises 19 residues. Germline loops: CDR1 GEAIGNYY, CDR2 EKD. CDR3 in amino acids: CACDTPPPGGYGSTDKLIF. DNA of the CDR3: TGTGCCTGTGACACCCCGCCTCCTGGGGGATACGGAAGCACCGATAAACTCATCTTT.

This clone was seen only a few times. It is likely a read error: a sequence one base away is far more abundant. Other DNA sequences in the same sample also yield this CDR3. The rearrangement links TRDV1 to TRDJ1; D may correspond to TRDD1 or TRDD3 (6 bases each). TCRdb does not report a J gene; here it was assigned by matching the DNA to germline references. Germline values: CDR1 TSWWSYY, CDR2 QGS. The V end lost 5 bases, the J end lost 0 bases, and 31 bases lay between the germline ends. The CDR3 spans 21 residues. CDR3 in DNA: TGTGCTCTTGGGTCCCCTCCGGGGAAATACGGTTCTGGGGCCGACACCGATAAACTCATCTTT. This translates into CALGSPPGKYGSGADTDKLIF.

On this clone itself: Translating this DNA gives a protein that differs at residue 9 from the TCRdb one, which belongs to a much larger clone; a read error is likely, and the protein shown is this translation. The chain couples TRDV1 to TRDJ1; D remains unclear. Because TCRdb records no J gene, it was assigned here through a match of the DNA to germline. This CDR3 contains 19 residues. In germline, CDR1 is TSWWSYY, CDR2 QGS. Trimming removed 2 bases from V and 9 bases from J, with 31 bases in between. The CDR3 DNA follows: TGTGCTCTTGGGGAAGATCCGCCCCCTCCTCAGTTGTCCACCTGGCAACTCATCTTT. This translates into CALGEDPPPPQLSTWQLIF.

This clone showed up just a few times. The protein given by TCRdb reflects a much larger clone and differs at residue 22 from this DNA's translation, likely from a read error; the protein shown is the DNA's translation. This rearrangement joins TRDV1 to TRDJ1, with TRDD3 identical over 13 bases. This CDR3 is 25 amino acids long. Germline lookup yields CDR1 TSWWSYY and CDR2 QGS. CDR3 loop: CALGSLPRGLTGGYAFPPYTDRLIF. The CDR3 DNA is TGTGCTCTTGGGAGCCTTCCGCGAGGCCTTACTGGGGGATACGCGTTTCCCCCGTACACCGATAGACTCATCTTT.

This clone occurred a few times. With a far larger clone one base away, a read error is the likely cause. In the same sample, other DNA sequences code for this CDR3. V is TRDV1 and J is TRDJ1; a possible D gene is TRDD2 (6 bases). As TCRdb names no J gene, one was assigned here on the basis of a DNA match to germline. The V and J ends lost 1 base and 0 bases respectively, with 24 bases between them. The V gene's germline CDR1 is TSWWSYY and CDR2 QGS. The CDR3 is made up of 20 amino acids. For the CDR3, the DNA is TGTGCTCTTGGGGAACCTCCTCCTACGAAGAGGGGCCTGTACACCGATAAACTCATCTTT. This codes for CALGEPPPTKRGLYTDKLIF.

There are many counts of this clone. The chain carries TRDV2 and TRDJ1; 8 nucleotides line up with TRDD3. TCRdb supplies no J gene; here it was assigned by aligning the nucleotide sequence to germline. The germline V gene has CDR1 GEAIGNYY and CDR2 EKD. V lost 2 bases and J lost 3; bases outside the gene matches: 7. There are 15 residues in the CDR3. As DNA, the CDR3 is TGTGCCTGTGACATCCTGGGGGACCGCCCCGATAAACTCATCTTT. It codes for CACDILGDRPDKLIF.